The rows below give T cell receptor beta chains drawn from one sample of a study of radiotherapy plus CTLA-4 blockade in lung cancer. TCRdb's table, derived via immunoSEQ multiplex PCR, lists solely in-frame clones and lacks some. The sample contains about 45,000 clones, around 63% of which appear only once. Sequences were derived from peripheral blood, sampled from a patient treated with radiotherapy plus ipilimumab. The source is a human donor with non-small cell lung cancer who had a partial response to radiotherapy plus ipilimumab. Each CDR3 is given with its conserved first and last residue. A D gene is named only where the DNA matches it firmly. The listing skips clone size in some rows; elsewhere it reads once, few, many or a size class.

length	J	size	V	D	DNA	CDR3
14	TRBJ2-2	many	TRBV6-1	TRBD2	TGTGCCAGCAGCCAAGGACTAGGGACCGGGGAGCTGTTTTTT	CASSQGLGTGELFF
17	TRBJ2-3	-	TRBV11-2	TRBD2	TGTGCCAGCAGCCGACTAGCGGGAGGGCCTGTCAGAGATACGCAGTATTTT	CASSRLAGGPVRDTQYF
11	TRBJ2-7	-	TRBV9	-	TGTGCCAGCAGCCCGGGTGACGAGCAGTACTTC	CASSPGDEQYF
14	TRBJ1-1	-	TRBV18	-	TGTGCCAGCTCACCACAGGGGGTCAGGACTGAAGCTTTCTTT	CASSPQGVRTEAFF
14	TRBJ1-2	-	TRBV7-8	-	TGTGCCAGCAGCTTAGACAGGGTCGCAAACGGCTACACCTTC	CASSLDRVANGYTF
16	TRBJ2-3	few	TRBV7-6	TRBD2	TGTGCCAGCAGCTTATCTGCGGGGGGATCCACAGATACGCAGTATTTT	CASSLSAGGSTDTQYF
17	TRBJ1-5	-	TRBV2	TRBD1	TGTGCCAGCAGTGACCTTTGGACGCTACAGGGGGATCTTCCCCAGCATTTT	CASSDLWTLQGDLPQHF
18	TRBJ2-5	-	TRBV9	TRBD2	TGTGCCAGCAGCGTAGGGGCGGGGGGGGCTACTATTAAAGAGACCCAGTACTTC	CASSVGAGGATIKETQYF
14	TRBJ2-3	-	TRBV6-1	TRBD1	TGTGCCAGCCGCTGGACAGGCGCCACAGATACGCAGTATTTT	CASRWTGATDTQYF
15	TRBJ1-2	-	TRBV5-4	TRBD1	TGTGCCAGCAGCTCGACAGGGGGCGAGTACTATGGCTACACCTTC	CASSSTGGEYYGYTF
13	TRBJ1-4	-	TRBV2	TRBD1	TGTGCCAGTAATACAGGGGGAGCTGAAAAACTGTTTTTT	CASNTGGAEKLFF
14	TRBJ2-7	-	TRBV5-6	TRBD1	TGTGCCAGCAGCGTAGGGACAGGGCCTTACGAGCAGTACTTC	CASSVGTGPYEQYF
16	TRBJ2-6	-	TRBV2	-	TGTGCCAGCAGTGAAAACGGTGCCTCTGGGGCCAACGTCCTGACTTTC	CASSENGASGANVLTF
14	TRBJ2-7	-	TRBV5-1	TRBD1	TGCGCCAGCACCCCGGACAGGGGGCAGAGCGAGCAGTACTTC	CASTPDRGQSEQYF
15	TRBJ2-5	-	TRBV7-3	TRBD2	TGTGCCAGCAGCTCATCCGGGACTAGTAAAGAGACCCAGTACTTC	CASSSSGTSKETQYF
13	TRBJ2-1	-	TRBV27	TRBD2	TGTGCCAGCGGGACTAGCGGGGTCTATGAGCAGTTCTTC	CASGTSGVYEQFF
12	TRBJ1-2	-	TRBV10-3	TRBD1	TGTGCCACCCCGGCAGGGGGCAATGGCTACACCTTC	CATPAGGNGYTF
12	TRBJ1-1	once	TRBV7-8	-	TGTGCCAGCAGCCCCTTGAACACTGAAGCTTTCTTT	CASSPLNTEAFF
13	TRBJ2-7	-	TRBV27	-	TGTGCCAGCAGTTTAACGAGAGGTGGCGAGCAGTACTTC	CASSLTRGGEQYF
14	TRBJ2-5	-	TRBV11-2	TRBD2	TGTGCCAGCAGCTTGGGACTACGCCTCGCGACCCAGTACTTC	CASSLGLRLATQYF
18	TRBJ2-7	once	TRBV18	TRBD2	TGTGCCAGCTCACTAGCCGGGACTAGCGGAGGCCGCTCCTACGAGCAGTACTTC	CASSLAGTSGGRSYEQYF
17	TRBJ1-3	-	TRBV5-1	-	TGCGCCAGCAGCTTGAATAGCCTAGGCATCTCTGGAAACACCATATATTTT	CASSLNSLGISGNTIYF
14	TRBJ2-7	once	TRBV7-3	TRBD1	TGTGCCAGCAGCCCTCCGGGACAGGGCAACGAGCAGTACTTC	CASSPPGQGNEQYF
16	TRBJ2-2	few	TRBV2	TRBD2	TGTGCCAGCAGTGAACTAGCGGGAGGAGGAACCGGGGAGCTGTTTTTT	CASSELAGGGTGELFF
12	TRBJ2-3	few	TRBV11-3	-	TGTGCCAGCAGCTCATGGGAGGATACGCAGTATTTT	CASSSWEDTQYF
14	TRBJ2-7	-	TRBV6-5	-	TGTGCCAGCAGTTACTCCAGGGAAATCGGCGAGCAGTACTTC	CASSYSREIGEQYF
16	TRBJ2-3	-	TRBV19	TRBD1	TGTGCCAGTAATCCATCCGCCGGGACAGGGGGGGGTACGCAGTATTTT	CASNPSAGTGGGTQYF
15	TRBJ2-7	once	TRBV4-3	-	TGCGCCAGCAGCCAAACCTGGGGCTCCCGTCGGGAGCAGTACTTC	CASSQTWGSRREQYF
17	TRBJ2-1	-	TRBV7-2	TRBD2	TGTGCCAGCAGCTTCCAGGGTTTCACTAGCGGGTACAATGAGCAGTTCTTC	CASSFQGFTSGYNEQFF
15	TRBJ2-1	once	TRBV7-2	TRBD2	TGTGCCAGCAGCTCCCTAGCGGGAGGGTCCAATGAGCAGTTCTTC	CASSSLAGGSNEQFF
13	TRBJ2-2	-	TRBV7-2	-	TGTGCCAGCAGCCTATTAGGGGTCGGGGAGCTGTTTTTT	CASSLLGVGELFF
15	TRBJ2-3	-	TRBV6-6	TRBD2	TGTGCCAGCGGGGGACTAGCGGGGGAACCAGATACGCAGTATTTT	CASGGLAGEPDTQYF
17	TRBJ1-4	-	TRBV9	-	TGTGCCAGCAGCCCCCTCGGGGGAGTTTTTCGGAATGAAAAACTGTTTTTT	CASSPLGGVFRNEKLFF
15	TRBJ2-1	-	TRBV7-9	TRBD1	TGTGCCAGCAGCTCGACCGGGACAGGGTACAATGAGCAGTTCTTC	CASSSTGTGYNEQFF
14	TRBJ1-2	few	TRBV7-3	TRBD1	TGTGCCAGCATCTTAGCGGGACAGATTTATGGCTACACCTTC	CASILAGQIYGYTF
18	TRBJ2-1	few	TRBV5-1	TRBD2	TGCGCCAGCAGCTCTCGACTAGCGGGGCGAAGCTCCTACAATGAGCAGTTCTTC	CASSSRLAGRSSYNEQFF
15	TRBJ1-5	-	TRBV18	TRBD1	TGTGCCAGCTCACGGGATTCAGGGGGCGATCAGCCCCAGCATTTT	CASSRDSGGDQPQHF
17	TRBJ2-4	-	TRBV19	-	TGTGCCAGTAGTACCCCGGGACGGAGGGAGGCCAAAAACATTCAGTACTTC	CASSTPGRREAKNIQYF
14	TRBJ2-2	few	TRBV6-1	TRBD2	TGTGCCAGCATTCAAGGACTAGCCACCGGGGAGCTGTTTTTT	CASIQGLATGELFF
13	TRBJ2-7	-	TRBV6-5	TRBD2	TGTGCCAGCAGTTTGACTAGCGACTACGAGCAGTACTTC	CASSLTSDYEQYF
13	TRBJ1-2	few	TRBV19	-	TGTGCCACCCGCGGGGGGAATGAACGCGGCTACACCTTC	CATRGGNERGYTF
14	TRBJ2-7	-	TRBV7-9	-	TGTGCCAGCAGCCGAGGGGGGGCCTCCTACGAGCAGTACTTC	CASSRGGASYEQYF
11	TRBJ1-1	-	TRBV18	-	TGTGCCAGCTCACCGGGCAGGGAAGCTTTCTTT	CASSPGREAFF
11	TRBJ2-7	-	TRBV7-9	-	TGTGCCAGCGAAAACCCCGGGGAGCAGTACTTC	CASENPGEQYF
14	TRBJ1-5	-	TRBV4-2	-	TGTGCCAGCAGCTTGCAGAGGGGCAATCAGCCCCAGCATTTT	CASSLQRGNQPQHF
14	TRBJ1-2	-	TRBV11-2	TRBD1	TGTGCCAGCAGCAACCGGGACAGAAACTATGGCTACACCTTC	CASSNRDRNYGYTF